This TCR beta chain was identified in a study of shared clonotypes between healthy human individuals. Regarding the study as a whole: Inspection by rarefaction showed sorted-subset sequencing to be incomplete despite large depth. Against clonotypes common to all four donors, non-shared ones had lower generation probabilities.

Assay used: immunoSEQ multiplex PCR; TCRdb lists only in-frame clones, some missing. The repertoire holds some 1,400,000 clones, with approximately 97% as singletons. Adults of Caucasian background living in Nashville, Tennessee made up all donors. Both subsets, CD45RA+ naive and CD45RA-negative memory, were split from the CD4+ cells. Concerning this clone: The antigen remains undetermined.

There are 12 residues in the CDR3. CDR1 is SGHTA, CDR2 FQGNSA, per germline. Trimming took off 8 bases at V and 10 bases at J, with 17 bases between the two ends. This sequence was found in a man between 25 and 39 years old in good health. J is TRBJ2-5 and V is TRBV7-2; D gene unclear. Material for sequencing was naive CD4+ T cells sorted from blood. Subset described: CD45RA+ positively selected. CDR3 in amino acids: CASSRGVLGQYF. The CDR3 nucleotides are TGTGCCAGCTCACGTGGGGTATTAGGCCAGTACTTC.